The source of this TCR beta chain is a study of blood T cell repertoires in COVID-19. The wider study: PBMCs, B-cell-depleted T cells, or T cells were the source of the cDNA or gDNA that made up the material.

The protocol was immunoSEQ multiplex PCR, while the TCRdb copy is restricted to in-frame clones and leaves out a portion. The table lists about 350,000 clones, approximately 91% of them singletons, with approximately 1% in the top ten. Participant-given clinical history determined each cohort assignment. Shortly before study entry, within 2 weeks, exposed participants had met a COVID-19 case. V was cut by 4 bases and J by 7 bases, with 13 bases left in between. Germline values: CDR1 MDHEN, CDR2 SYDVKM. The CDR3 covers 13 residues. The origin of this receptor is a young woman who had been exposed to COVID-19. This chain links TRBV28 with TRBJ2-5; a weak D match, TRBD2 (5 bases). What was sequenced was PBMCs or T cells enriched from blood (not recorded which). CDR3 sequence reads: CASSYSLEGTQYF. CDR3 nucleotides: TGTGCCAGCAGTTACTCCCTCGAGGGGACCCAGTACTTC.